What follows is one T cell receptor beta chain and its context. The data are from a study of blood T cell repertoires in COVID-19. CDR3 length equals 15 residues. CDR1 and CDR2 from the germline V gene are SGHRS and YFSETQ. V dropped 4 bases and J dropped 1; count of bases not matched to a gene: 3. Clones were read by immunoSEQ multiplex PCR, and TCRdb kept only the in-frame ones, dropping some. In the table there are 100,000 to 150,000 clones, 55% to 75% of which are singletons. The sample consisted of peripheral blood. The chain combines TRBV5-1 with TRBJ2-2, with 8 bases that match TRBD1. The sequence derives from a woman aged 70-85 years with acute or convalescent COVID-19. The CDR3 sequence is CASSRDRGNTGELFF. The DNA of the CDR3 is TGCGCCAGCAGCCGAGACAGGGGGAACACCGGGGAGCTGTTTTTT. Based on the CDR3 plus reference TRBV5-1 and TRBJ2-2, the full variable domain is KAGVTQTPRYLIKTRGQQVTLSCSPISGHRSVSWYQQTPGQGLQFLFEYFSETQRNKGNFPGRFSGRQFSNSRSEMNVSTLELGDSALYLCASSRDRGNTGELFFGEGSRLTVL.